The source of this T cell receptor beta chain is a study of graft-versus-host responses after intestinal transplantation. Study information: Transplantation in recipients was multivisceral, liver-intestinal, or isolated intestinal. Anti-thymocyte globulin induction was given to all recipients, followed by tacrolimus and steroids for two to four years. Findings and limits, study-wide: GvH clones turned up in recipient marrow; some had shown up first in ileum or blood. Within the allografts of patients who had graft-donor T cell macrochimerism, graft-versus-host to host-versus-graft clonal ratios were high.

Details on this clone: Its antigen is currently unknown.

Lymphocytes (intraepithelial and lamina propria) were released by processing the graft tissue. V was trimmed by 2 bases and J by 8 bases, leaving 22 bases between them. The germline V gene has CDR1 SGDLS and CDR2 YYNGEE. The CDR3 totals 16 residues. Clones were read by immunoSEQ multiplex PCR, and TCRdb kept only the in-frame ones, dropping some. The data hold about 29,000 clones, with around four fifths observed a single time. The clonotype comes from a human patient who received an intestinal transplant, so some T cells may come from the graft donor. This specimen was ileum tissue, taken 98 days after intestinal transplantation. This chain links TRBV9 with TRBJ1-1; D is uncertain. The CDR3, as DNA: TGTGCCAGCAGCGTGATAAACCCGGGCTCCAGGTCGGAAGCTTTCTTT. Translation gives CASSVINPGSRSEAFF.